This T cell receptor beta chain was recorded in a study of T-cell reconstitution after alpha-beta-depleted transplantation in children. This clonotype was picked up many times. Preparing the TCRbeta library involved the use of unique molecular identifiers. TCRdb re-called the PCR reads with MiXCR, one entry per CDR3 protein. This table holds fewer than 120,000 distinct CDR3 sequences, about a tenth found once. Sequencing was performed on PBMCs from the stem cell graft donor, taken from the stem cell graft. The source of this sequence is a human donor who donated a stem cell graft to a child with acute lymphoblastic leukemia.

As DNA, the CDR3 is TGTGCCAGCAGAACAGGGGGCGCCTACAATGAGCAGTTCTTC. Its protein is CASRTGGAYNEQFF. The chain couples TRBV27 to TRBJ2-1; 9 nucleotides match TRBD1. The germline V gene encodes CDR1 MNHEY and CDR2 SMNVEV (reference sequence). The CDR3 totals 14 residues. Trimming cost V 6 bases and J 2 bases; bases outside gene matches: 2.